These 29 T cell receptor beta chains came from one sample sequenced in a study of T cell responses to AZD1222 COVID-19 vaccine. TCRdb's table, derived via immunoSEQ multiplex PCR, lists solely in-frame clones and lacks some. The data show 85,000 to 130,000 clones, with about 90% seen just once and less than 6% held by the top ten. The sequencing used peripheral blood, collected on day 0 of AZD1222 vaccination. Source of these receptors: an adult in good health.

V gene TRBV6-5 combines with J gene TRBJ2-5; 9 nucleotides match TRBD2. V shed 6 bases and J 5 bases; nucleotides not matched to a gene: 4. The CDR3 is made up of 13 amino acids. Germline V CDR1 and CDR2: MNHEY, SVGAGI. The CDR3 spells CASSATSGETQYF. Written as DNA, the CDR3 is TGTGCCAGCAGCGCGACTAGCGGTGAGACCCAGTACTTC.

This sequence joins TRBV7-3 and TRBJ2-1; 14 nucleotides match TRBD2. Unmatched junction bases numbered 12, after V lost 5 bases and J lost 9 bases. Per germline, CDR1 SGHTA and CDR2 FQGTGA. The CDR3 has 17 amino acids. The chain's CDR3 is CASSLNPGLAGEGEQFF. Written as DNA, the CDR3 is TGTGCCAGCAGCCTAAACCCGGGACTAGCGGGAGAGGGTGAGCAGTTCTTC.

The V and J genes are TRBV5-1 and TRBJ2-6, with D uncertain. The length of the CDR3 is 16 residues. CDR1 is SGHRS, CDR2 YFSETQ, per germline. V was trimmed by 1 base and J by 0 bases, leaving 8 bases between them. CDR3 residues: CASSLSAISGANVLTF. The CDR3 nucleotides read TGCGCCAGCAGCTTGTCCGCGATCTCTGGGGCCAACGTCCTGACTTTC.

This clone was counted once. Here the CDR3 reads CASSLVDRPNYGYTF. CDR3 coding DNA: TGTGCCAGCAGCTTGGTGGACAGGCCTAACTATGGCTACACCTTC. V gene TRBV5-4 combines with J gene TRBJ1-2; 7 nucleotides align to TRBD1. The germline V gene encodes CDR1 SGHNT and CDR2 YYREEE (reference sequence). The CDR3 is 15 amino acids. The trim removed 0 bases at V and 0 bases at J, leaving 2 bases unmatched. The full variable domain, its missing parts supplied by reference TRBV5-4 and TRBJ1-2, is ETGVTQSPTHLIKTRGQQVTLRCSSQSGHNTVSWYQQALGQGPQFIFQYYREEENGRGNFPPRFSGLQFPNYSSELNVNALELDDSALYLCASSLVDRPNYGYTFGSGTRLTVV.

The chain combines TRBV7-2 with TRBJ1-4; D is ambiguous. The V end was cut by 5 bases, the J end by 0 bases, with 4 bases between. This CDR3 contains 13 residues. The germline V gene encodes CDR1 SGHTA and CDR2 FQGNSA. The CDR3 reads CASSPSTNEKLFF. In DNA, the CDR3 is TGTGCCAGCAGCCCATCAACTAATGAAAAACTGTTTTTT.

V gene TRBV5-1 combines with J gene TRBJ1-5; D possibly corresponds to TRBD1 (6 bases). Germline V gene lookup returns CDR1 SGHRS and CDR2 YFSETQ. The CDR3 loop spans 13 amino acids. V was trimmed by 5 bases and J by 4 bases, leaving 10 bases between them. The CDR3 region is CASREGVNQPQHF. CDR3 DNA: TGCGCCAGCAGGGAGGGGGTAAATCAGCCCCAGCATTTT.

The J gene is TRBJ1-1, the V gene TRBV6-5; D unresolved. The CDR3 is made up of 15 amino acids. The germline CDR1 and CDR2 sequences are MNHEY and SVGAGI. Trimming left V 6 bases short and J 1 base short, with 15 bases between. The CDR3 DNA reads as TGTGCCAGCAGGGCCCCCCTGGGTCAGAACACTGAAGCTTTCTTT. As protein: CASRAPLGQNTEAFF.

The rearrangement uses TRBV28 and TRBJ1-2; 8 bases line up with TRBD1. CDR1 and CDR2 from the germline V gene are MDHEN and SYDVKM. J gave up 3 bases and V 7 bases, and 7 bases lay outside the gene matches. The CDR3 loop spans 14 amino acids. The CDR3 nucleotides read TGTGCCAGCACCCAGGGGGCTGTCTACTATGGCTACACCTTC. Amino acid sequence: CASTQGAVYYGYTF.

This rearrangement joins TRBV12-3 or TRBV12-4 to TRBJ2-2, with no clear D. V was clipped by 3 bases and J by 5 bases, with 7 bases between them. The CDR3 has 13 residues. CDR3 nucleotides: TGTGCCAGCAGTTTTATCGGAACCGGGGAGCTGTTTTTT. It translates to CASSFIGTGELFF.

The chain recombines TRBV2 with TRBJ1-2; D is ambiguous. Per germline, CDR1 SNHLY and CDR2 FYNNEI. Trimming pared 10 bases from V and 4 bases from J, leaving 13 bases between. The CDR3 length is 12 residues. The CDR3 DNA reads as TGTGCCACGGTAGTGGAAGTCTATGGCTACACCTTC. Protein sequence: CATVVEVYGYTF.

The V call is TRBV20-1, the J call TRBJ1-3, with TRBD1 as a possible D gene (5 bases). Germline loops: CDR1 DFQATT, CDR2 SNEGSKA (reference sequence). The CDR3 is 15 amino acids. Trimming pared 3 bases from V and 2 bases from J, leaving 14 bases between. In nucleotides, the CDR3 is TGCAGTGCTAGTGGCCCCGGCAGGGCTGGAAACACCATATATTTT. This sequence encodes CSASGPGRAGNTIYF.

CDR3 in DNA: TGTGCCAGCAGCGCGGACAGTAAAGTTGAAAAACTGTTTTTT. Amino acids: CASSADSKVEKLFF. The rearrangement joins TRBV9 to TRBJ1-4, with D possibly TRBD1 on 6 matching bases. V was pared by 3 bases and J by 7 bases, with 13 bases between. This CDR3 comprises 14 residues. Germline CDR1 and CDR2: SGDLS and YYNGEE.

The chain employs TRBV19 and TRBJ1-1; D unresolved. This CDR3 has 14 residues. Per the germline V gene, CDR1 is LNHDA and CDR2 is SQIVND (reference sequence). V was trimmed by 2 bases and J by 1 base, leaving 8 bases between them. CDR3 sequence reads: CASSISGGNTEAFF. The CDR3 DNA sequence: TGTGCCAGTAGTATATCAGGCGGGAACACTGAAGCTTTCTTT.

A few counts support this clone. This rearrangement joins TRBV27 to TRBJ2-1, with TRBD2 as a possible D gene (6 bases). CDR1 and CDR2 from the germline V gene are MNHEY and SMNVEV (reference sequence). V lost 5 bases and J 7 bases, leaving 15 bases between the germline ends. This CDR3 spans 14 amino acids. In DNA, the CDR3 is TGTGCCAGCAGTCCCCGGGACTGGGGGAATGAGCAGTTCTTC. This sequence encodes CASSPRDWGNEQFF.

The rearrangement uses TRBV5-1 and TRBJ1-4; 8 bases are shared with TRBD1. This CDR3 is built from 15 residues. V lost 7 bases, J lost 5 bases, and 10 bases stayed unmatched. Germline CDR1 SGHRS, CDR2 YFSETQ. The chain's CDR3 is CASRFGQGGNEKLFF. In DNA, the CDR3 is TGCGCCAGCCGATTCGGACAGGGAGGGAATGAAAAACTGTTTTTT.

The chain employs TRBV11-1 and TRBJ2-1; TRBD2 aligns across 9 bases. The V segment lost 5 bases and the J segment 4 bases; nucleotides outside the gene matches: 6. CDR1 is SGHAT, CDR2 FQDESV, per germline (reference sequence). The CDR3 is made up of 15 amino acids. The CDR3 region is CASSVSGSGYNEQFF. As DNA, the CDR3 is TGTGCCAGCAGCGTTAGCGGGAGCGGGTACAATGAGCAGTTCTTC.

The chain joins TRBV5-1 to TRBJ1-2, with TRBD1 identical over 7 bases. Unmatched junction bases numbered 14, after V lost 2 bases and J lost 13 bases. CDR3 length: 14 residues. Looked up from germline, CDR1 is SGHRS and CDR2 is YFSETQ. The CDR3 DNA reads TGCGCCAGCAGCTTCTCTTCCGGGGACAGCTCTTGCACCTTC. This codes for CASSFSSGDSSCTF.

The CDR3 DNA is TGTGCCAGCAGCCACGGGGACGGAATCTCTGGGGCCAACGTCCTGACTTTC. Translation: CASSHGDGISGANVLTF. V and J are TRBV11-2 and TRBJ2-6; D possibly matches TRBD1 or TRBD2 (5 bases each). Germline V gives CDR1 SGHAT, CDR2 FQNNGV. V dropped 5 bases and J dropped 0 bases, with 14 bases sitting between them. This CDR3 contains 17 residues. Together with reference TRBV11-2 and TRBJ2-6, the CDR3 gives the full variable domain: EAGVAQSPRYKIIEKRQSVAFWCNPISGHATLYWYQQILGQGPKLLIQFQNNGVVDDSQLPKDRFSAERLKGVDSTLKIQPAKLEDSAVYLCASSHGDGISGANVLTFGAGSRLTVL.

The V gene is TRBV4-1, the J gene TRBJ1-2; TRBD1 might be the D (5 bases). Germline CDR1 is MGHRA and CDR2 is YSYEKL. This CDR3 has 16 amino acids. The germline V and J ends were trimmed by 0 bases and 8 bases, with 19 bases remaining between them. Here the CDR3 reads CASSQEMRSGRRGYTF. The CDR3, as DNA: TGCGCCAGCAGCCAAGAGATGCGGTCAGGGCGACGCGGCTACACCTTC.

This chain connects TRBV2 to TRBJ1-2, with 8 bases aligning to TRBD1. With 3 bases clipped from V and 0 bases from J, the junction kept 6 bases outside the gene matches. Germline CDR1 SNHLY, CDR2 FYNNEI. The CDR3 runs 16 residues. The CDR3 loop reads CASSDPDRAANYGYTF. As DNA, the CDR3 is TGTGCCAGCAGTGACCCGGACAGGGCGGCTAACTATGGCTACACCTTC.

The chain couples TRBV6-6 to TRBJ1-5; 11 bases align to TRBD1. The CDR3 sequence is 17 residues long. Per germline, CDR1 MNHNY and CDR2 SVGAGI (reference sequence). V shed 5 bases and J 5 bases; nucleotides not matched to a gene: 11. CDR3: CASSPSIGQGADQPQHF. CDR3 in DNA: TGTGCCAGCAGTCCCTCTATAGGACAGGGGGCGGATCAGCCCCAGCATTTT.

This clone was seen only once. The V call is TRBV6-1, the J call TRBJ1-5; D possibly corresponds to TRBD1 (5 bases). With 2 bases removed from V and 7 bases from J, the gap between germline ends came to 9 bases. Germline CDR1 MNHNS, CDR2 SASEGT. CDR3 size: 13 residues. The DNA for the CDR3 is TGTGCCAGCAGTGAAAGGGGCGAGCAGCCCCAGCATTTT. Encoded protein: CASSERGEQPQHF.

The sample holds a few counts of this clone. The rearrangement joins TRBV19 to TRBJ1-5; D is undetermined. The CDR3 is 16 residues long. Germline V gives CDR1 LNHDA, CDR2 SQIVND (reference sequence). V was trimmed by 2 bases and J by 1 base, leaving 12 bases between them. The CDR3: CASSITSSTSNQPQHF. CDR3 nucleotide sequence: TGTGCCAGTAGTATAACATCCAGCACGAGCAATCAGCCCCAGCATTTT.

The chain links TRBV5-1 to TRBJ1-4; TRBD1 aligns across 7 bases. Per germline, CDR1 SGHRS and CDR2 YFSETQ. The CDR3 is made up of 14 amino acids. Trimming removed 3 bases from V and 3 bases from J; junction bases left unmatched: 2. CDR3 bases: TGCGCCAGCAGCTCGACAGGGTCTAATGAAAAACTGTTTTTT. Translating it yields CASSSTGSNEKLFF.

The V and J genes are TRBV30 and TRBJ1-2; D unresolved. Trimming cost V 3 bases and J 8 bases, with 16 bases left between them. Per germline, CDR1 GTSNPN and CDR2 SVGIG (reference sequence). The CDR3 has 13 residues. The CDR3 protein is CAWRTPPLRGYTF. The DNA for the CDR3 is TGTGCCTGGAGGACACCCCCCCTGAGAGGCTACACCTTC.

The gene calls are TRBV5-5 and TRBJ1-5; no definite D call. Germline assignment: CDR1 SGHKS and CDR2 YYEKEE (reference sequence). CDR3 length: 15 residues. Trimming took 4 bases from V and 5 from J, leaving 16 bases between them. The CDR3: CASSPTRQVDQPQHF. For the CDR3, the DNA is TGTGCCAGCAGCCCGACCAGGCAGGTTGATCAGCCCCAGCATTTT.

This rearrangement joins TRBV7-2 to TRBJ1-2; TRBD1 agrees at 8 bases. After removal of 4 bases from V and 8 bases from J, the junction contained 12 bases not matched to a gene. This CDR3 is 15 amino acids long. Germline CDR1 reads SGHTA; CDR2 reads FQGNSA. The CDR3 coding sequence is TGTGCCAGCAGCTCCCCGGGACAGGTTACGGGCGGCTACACCTTC. This encodes CASSSPGQVTGGYTF.

The genes are TRBV6-1 and TRBJ1-6, with D tentatively TRBD1 (5 bases). Germline CDR1 reads MNHNS; CDR2 reads SASEGT. V shed 2 bases and J shed 7 bases, with 12 bases lying between them. The CDR3 contains 15 residues. The CDR3 loop is CASSELEGLNSPLHF. The DNA for the CDR3 is TGTGCCAGCAGTGAATTAGAGGGGCTGAATTCACCCCTCCACTTT.

This sequence joins TRBV5-4 and TRBJ2-7; D not certain. CDR3 length equals 14 residues. Per germline, CDR1 SGHNT and CDR2 YYREEE (reference sequence). Trimming took 3 bases from V and 5 from J, leaving 15 bases between them. The CDR3 sequence: CASSWGSSGHEQYF. The CDR3 DNA reads as TGTGCCAGCAGCTGGGGTTCCTCCGGGCACGAGCAGTACTTC. Variable domain in full (rest from reference TRBV5-4 and TRBJ2-7): ETGVTQSPTHLIKTRGQQVTLRCSSQSGHNTVSWYQQALGQGPQFIFQYYREEENGRGNFPPRFSGLQFPNYSSELNVNALELDDSALYLCASSWGSSGHEQYFGPGTRLTVT.